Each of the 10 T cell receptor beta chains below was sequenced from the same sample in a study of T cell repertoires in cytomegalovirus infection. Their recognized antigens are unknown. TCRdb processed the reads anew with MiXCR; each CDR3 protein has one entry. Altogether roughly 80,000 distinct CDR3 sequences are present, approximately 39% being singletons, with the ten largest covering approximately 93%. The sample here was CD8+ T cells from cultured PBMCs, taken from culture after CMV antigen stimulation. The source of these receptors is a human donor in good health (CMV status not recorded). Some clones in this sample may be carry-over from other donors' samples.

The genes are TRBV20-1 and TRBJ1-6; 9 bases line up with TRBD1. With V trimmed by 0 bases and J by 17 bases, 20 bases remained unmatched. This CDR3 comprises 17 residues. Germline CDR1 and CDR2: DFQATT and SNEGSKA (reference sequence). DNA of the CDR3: TGCAGTGCTAGAGATCTTGACGGACAGGGGACGGGATCTCCAATCCACTTT. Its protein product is CSARDLDGQGTGSPIHF.

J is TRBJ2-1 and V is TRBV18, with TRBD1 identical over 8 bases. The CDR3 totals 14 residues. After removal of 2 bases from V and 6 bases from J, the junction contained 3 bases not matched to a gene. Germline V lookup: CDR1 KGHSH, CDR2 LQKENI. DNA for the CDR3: TGTGCCAGCTCACCATCAACAGGGGGCAATGAGCAGTTCTTC. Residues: CASSPSTGGNEQFF.

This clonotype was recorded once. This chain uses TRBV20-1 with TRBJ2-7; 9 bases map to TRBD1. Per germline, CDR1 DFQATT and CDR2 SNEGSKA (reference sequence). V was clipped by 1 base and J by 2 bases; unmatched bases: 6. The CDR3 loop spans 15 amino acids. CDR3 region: CSARGSGQGPYEQYF. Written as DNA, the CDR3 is TGCAGTGCTAGAGGGTCGGGACAGGGCCCCTACGAGCAGTACTTC.

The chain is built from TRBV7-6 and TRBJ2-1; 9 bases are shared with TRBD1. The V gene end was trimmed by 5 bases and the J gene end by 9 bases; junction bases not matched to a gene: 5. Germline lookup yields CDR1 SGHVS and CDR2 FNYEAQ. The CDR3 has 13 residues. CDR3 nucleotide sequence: TGTGCCAGCAGCACCACAGGGGGCGTTGAGCAGTTCTTC. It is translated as CASSTTGGVEQFF.

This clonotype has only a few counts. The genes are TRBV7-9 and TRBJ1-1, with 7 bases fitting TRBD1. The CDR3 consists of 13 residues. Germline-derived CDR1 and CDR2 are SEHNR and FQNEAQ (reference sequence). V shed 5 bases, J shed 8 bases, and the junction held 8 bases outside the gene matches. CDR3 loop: CASSPPRTGEAFF. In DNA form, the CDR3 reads TGTGCCAGCAGCCCTCCCCGGACAGGAGAAGCTTTCTTT.

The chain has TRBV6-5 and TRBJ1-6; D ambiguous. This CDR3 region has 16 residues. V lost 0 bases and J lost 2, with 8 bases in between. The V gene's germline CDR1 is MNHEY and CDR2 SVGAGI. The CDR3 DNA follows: TGTGCCAGCAGTTACTCCGCCAGCCCCTATAATTCACCCCTCCACTTT. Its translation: CASSYSASPYNSPLHF.

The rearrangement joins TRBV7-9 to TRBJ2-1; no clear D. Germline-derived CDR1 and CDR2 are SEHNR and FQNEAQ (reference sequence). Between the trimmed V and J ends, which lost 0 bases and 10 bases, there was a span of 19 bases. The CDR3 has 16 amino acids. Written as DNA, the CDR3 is TGTGCCAGCAGCTTAGCGACTGGTGGGCGCTCCTACGAGCAGTTCTTC. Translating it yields CASSLATGGRSYEQFF.

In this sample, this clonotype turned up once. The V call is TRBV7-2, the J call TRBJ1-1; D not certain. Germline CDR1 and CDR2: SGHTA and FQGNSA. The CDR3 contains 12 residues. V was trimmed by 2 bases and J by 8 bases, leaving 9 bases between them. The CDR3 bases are TGTGCCAGCAGCTTAAACACGCTAGAAGCTTTCTTT. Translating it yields CASSLNTLEAFF.

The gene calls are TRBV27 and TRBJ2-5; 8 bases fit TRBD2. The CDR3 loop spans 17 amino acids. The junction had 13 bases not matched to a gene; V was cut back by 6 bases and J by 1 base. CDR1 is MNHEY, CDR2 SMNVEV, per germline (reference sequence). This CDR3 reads CASRAIWGGGRQETQYF. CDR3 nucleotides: TGTGCCAGCAGGGCGATTTGGGGCGGGGGGCGCCAAGAGACCCAGTACTTC.

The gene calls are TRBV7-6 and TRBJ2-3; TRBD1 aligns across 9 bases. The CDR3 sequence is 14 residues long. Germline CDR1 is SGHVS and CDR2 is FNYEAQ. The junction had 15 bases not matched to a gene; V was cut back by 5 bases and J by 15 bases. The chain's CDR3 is CASSLEARDRVIYF. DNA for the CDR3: TGTGCCAGCAGCCTAGAAGCCCGGGACAGGGTGATCTATTTT.